This T cell receptor (beta chain) was profiled in a study of blood T cell repertoires in COVID-19. As for the study in general: Samples came from the United States, Italy and Spain, spanning acute and convalescent COVID-19. PBMCs, B-cell-depleted T cells, or T cells were the source of the cDNA or gDNA that made up the material.

Germline V CDR1 and CDR2: LNHNV, YYDKDF (reference sequence). The CDR3 length is 14 residues. V was pared by 3 bases and J by 6 bases, with 15 bases between. Authors' methods: How many nucleated cells were present was estimated from reference gene primer amplification. Here immunoSEQ multiplex PCR was the method, and the copy in TCRdb shows in-frame clones only, minus some. Clone size and V and J calls were adopted from that table, with D and trimming inferred from the DNA. The data show 100,000 to 150,000 clones, about four fifths seen once. The sequence derives from a man aged 60 to 75 with acute or convalescent COVID-19. Input material: peripheral blood. The chain recombines TRBV15 with TRBJ2-7; TRBD2 is a possible D gene (7 bases). CDR3 amino acids: CATSSLGGQGEQYF. Here the CDR3 DNA reads TGTGCCACCAGCAGCTTGGGGGGGCAAGGCGAGCAGTACTTC.